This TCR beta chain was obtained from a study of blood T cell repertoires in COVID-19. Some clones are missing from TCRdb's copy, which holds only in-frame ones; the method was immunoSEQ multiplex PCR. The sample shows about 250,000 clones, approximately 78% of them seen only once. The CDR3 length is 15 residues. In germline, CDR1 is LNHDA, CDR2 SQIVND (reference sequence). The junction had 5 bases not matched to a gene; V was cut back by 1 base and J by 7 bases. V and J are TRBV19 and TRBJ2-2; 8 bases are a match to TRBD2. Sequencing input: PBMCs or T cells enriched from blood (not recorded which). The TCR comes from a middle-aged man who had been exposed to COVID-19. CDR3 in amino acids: CASSIVGGGIGELFF. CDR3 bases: TGTGCCAGTAGTATAGTCGGGGGGGGCATCGGGGAGCTGTTTTTT.